Below are 15 T cell receptor beta chains sequenced from a single sample in a study of tumor-infiltrating lymphocytes in localized non-small cell lung cancer. Assay: immunoSEQ multiplex PCR; the TCRdb copy retains only in-frame clones and omits some. The sample has about 9,500 clones, 72% seen once. Sequencing was done on a sample of lung tumor tissue. These receptors were collected from a human donor with non-small cell lung cancer.

The chain has TRBV5-5 and TRBJ1-2; D is unclear. The CDR3 totals 12 residues. V was cut by 7 bases and J by 8 bases, with 15 bases left in between. The germline V gene encodes CDR1 SGHKS and CDR2 YYEKEE (reference sequence). In DNA, the CDR3 is TGTGCCAGCTCCCCCCCGATTCAGGGCTACACCTTC. As protein: CASSPPIQGYTF.

This clone has a single count. The chain has TRBV29-1 and TRBJ1-1; D possibly corresponds to TRBD1 (5 bases). V lost 1 base and J 4 bases, leaving 10 bases between the germline ends. Germline V gene sequence: CDR1 SQVTM, CDR2 ANQGSEA. This CDR3 contains 13 residues. The DNA for the CDR3 is TGCAGCGTTGAAGTGGGGGTCTCCACTGAAGCTTTCTTT. Protein product: CSVEVGVSTEAFF.

The V and J genes are TRBV6-1 and TRBJ2-3; 8 bases are a match to TRBD1. Germline trimming cut 5 bases from V and 3 bases from J; bases unmatched to any gene: 7. Germline CDR1 is MNHNS and CDR2 is SASEGT. The CDR3 totals 15 residues. The CDR3 loop is CASSPQGAPTDTQYF. The CDR3 DNA follows: TGTGCCAGCAGTCCTCAGGGGGCGCCTACAGATACGCAGTATTTT.

J is TRBJ2-7 and V is TRBV6-1, with 7 bases aligning to TRBD1. The CDR3 length is 16 residues. Germline CDR1 MNHNS, CDR2 SASEGT. V shed 1 base and J 3 bases; nucleotides not matched to a gene: 9. In DNA, the CDR3 is TGTGCCAGCAGTGAAGTATGGAGGACAGGCAACTACGAGCAGTACTTC. This translates into CASSEVWRTGNYEQYF.

The chain carries TRBV9 and TRBJ2-3; 8 bases agree with TRBD2. The germline CDR1 and CDR2 sequences are SGDLS and YYNGEE. J was trimmed by 3 bases and V by 3 bases; bases with no gene match: 9. This CDR3 is built from 16 residues. This CDR3 is CASSEGLVGSTDTQYF. As DNA, the CDR3 is TGTGCCAGCAGCGAGGGACTAGTGGGGAGTACAGATACGCAGTATTTT.

The gene calls are TRBV7-2 and TRBJ1-2; D unclear. This CDR3 region has 12 residues. Germline values: CDR1 SGHTA, CDR2 FQGNSA. Trimming cost V 1 base and J 7 bases, with 7 bases left between them. The CDR3, as DNA: TGTGCCAGCAGCTTAGATTTGCGTGGCTACACCTTC. Its translation: CASSLDLRGYTF.

The chain uses TRBV6-5 and TRBJ1-2; D possibly corresponds to TRBD1 (5 bases). V lost 7 bases and J 4 bases, leaving 13 bases between the germline ends. The germline V gene encodes CDR1 MNHEY and CDR2 SVGAGI. This CDR3 has 13 residues. The CDR3 DNA is TGTGCCAGCACCCCCGGGACCTTCTATGGCTACACCTTC. Encoded protein: CASTPGTFYGYTF.

A word on this clone: At one end the junction does not follow the germline gene, possibly because of a read error. The J gene is TRBJ1-2, the V gene TRBV4-2, with 7 bases aligning to TRBD1. The CDR3 contains 16 residues. Germline loops: CDR1 LGHNA, CDR2 YNFKEQ. The CDR3, as DNA: TGTGCCAGCAGCCAAATATCAATTTTGCGCAGGGGGGAAATTTCCTTC. Its translation is CASSQISILRRGEISF.

The CDR3 nucleotides are TGTGCCAGCTCACCGCGGACAGGGAACCAAGAGACCCAGTACTTC. Its protein is CASSPRTGNQETQYF. The chain links TRBV18 to TRBJ2-5; 8 nucleotides agree with TRBD1. V gave up 3 bases and J gave up 0 bases; unmatched junction bases: 3. CDR3 size: 15 residues. The germline CDR1 and CDR2 sequences are KGHSH and LQKENI.

V is TRBV4-2 and J is TRBJ2-1, with D possibly being TRBD1 (7 bases). The CDR3 is made up of 22 amino acids. Between the trimmed V and J ends, which lost 2 bases and 0 bases, there was a span of 29 bases. Germline-derived CDR1 and CDR2 are LGHNA and YNFKEQ. The CDR3 sequence is CASSQSLASGQLSGSSYNEQFF. In nucleotides, the CDR3 is TGTGCCAGCAGCCAATCCCTGGCCTCGGGACAGCTTAGCGGTAGCTCCTACAATGAGCAGTTCTTC.

The chain joins TRBV5-3 to TRBJ1-2; 7 bases match TRBD1. TRBV5-3 is identified as an open reading frame with a role that is uncertain. V trimming: 7 bases; J trimming: 9 bases; junction bases outside the gene matches: 18. The CDR3 runs to 15 residues. This CDR3 reads CARGCGDRTPHRYTF. For the CDR3, the DNA is TGTGCCAGAGGATGCGGGGACAGAACGCCCCACCGCTACACCTTC.

The chain is built from TRBV7-2 and TRBJ1-1, with 10 bases matching TRBD1. CDR3 size: 14 residues. Germline values: CDR1 SGHTA, CDR2 FQGNSA. V lost 4 bases and J lost 4; bases outside the gene matches: 3. The CDR3 loop reads CASSSDRGATEAFF. DNA for the CDR3: TGTGCCAGCAGCTCGGACAGGGGGGCCACTGAAGCTTTCTTT.

This clone was detected once. The chain combines TRBV9 with TRBJ1-6; D not certain. Trimming took 0 bases from V and 3 from J, leaving 4 bases between them. The CDR3 extends over 14 amino acids. Germline V gene lookup returns CDR1 SGDLS and CDR2 YYNGEE. For the CDR3, the DNA is TGTGCCAGCAGCGTAGGGGTCTATAATTCACCCCTCCACTTT. Protein product: CASSVGVYNSPLHF.

This chain uses TRBV5-1 with TRBJ2-1; 11 nucleotides align to TRBD2. The CDR3 contains 14 residues. The germline V gene has CDR1 SGHRS and CDR2 YFSETQ. J gave up 9 bases and V 2 bases, and 4 bases lay outside the gene matches. The CDR3 DNA reads TGCGCCAGCAGCTTACTAGCGGGAGAAGGTGAGCAGTTCTTC. It specifies CASSLLAGEGEQFF.

This clone appeared a single time. V gene TRBV7-9 combines with J gene TRBJ1-5; D remains unclear. V was trimmed by 5 bases and J by 0 bases, leaving 11 bases between them. The CDR3 totals 15 residues. CDR1 is SEHNR, CDR2 FQNEAQ, per germline (reference sequence). As DNA, the CDR3 is TGTGCCAGCAGCCAAGGCAGTAATAGCAATCAGCCCCAGCATTTT. Protein: CASSQGSNSNQPQHF. The full variable domain, its missing parts supplied by reference TRBV7-9 and TRBJ1-5, is DTGVSQNPRHKITKRGQNVTFRCDPISEHNRLYWYRQTLGQGPEFLTYFQNEAQLEKSRLLSDRFSAERPKGSFSTLEIQRTEQGDSAMYLCASSQGSNSNQPQHFGDGTRLSIL.